The T cell receptor (beta chain) described here comes from a study of spatial heterogeneity in lung cancer. As to time point: sample taken at primary tumor resection. Whole RNA was taken from tumor, nontumor lung or frozen PBMC; it was then sequenced unsorted. Study-level findings and limits: It was found that expanded intratumoral alpha and beta TCR counts tracked tumor mutation counts.

TCRdb reprocessed the 5' RACE reads via MiXCR and lists one record per CDR3 protein. The sample has some 8,700 distinct CDR3 sequences, roughly 12% seen once. A word on this clonotype: The antigen is unknown.

The CDR3 covers 13 residues. V gave up 5 bases and J gave up 2 bases, with 8 bases separating them. Looked up from germline, CDR1 is MNHEY and CDR2 is SVGAGI. The chain has TRBV6-5 and TRBJ2-3; D possibly corresponds to TRBD1 (5 bases). The TCR sequence derives from a male donor with early-stage non-small cell lung cancer. The sequences come from lung tumor tissue, collected at surgery. The CDR3 sequence: CASSIQATDTQYF. CDR3 bases: TGTGCCAGCAGTATACAGGCCACAGATACGCAGTATTTT.